This entry lists 3 T cell receptor beta chains sequenced from one sample in a study of T cell responses to AZD1222 COVID-19 vaccine. Clones were sequenced by immunoSEQ multiplex PCR, and TCRdb holds only the in-frame ones, with some missing. The data show some 70,000 clones, roughly 82% seen once. Specimen: peripheral blood, collected on day 0 of AZD1222 vaccination. The receptors come from an adult in good health.

Written as DNA, the CDR3 is TGTGCCAGCAGCGTTGCTAGCGGGGCGCAAGAGACCCAGTACTTC. Translating gives CASSVASGAQETQYF. The chain recombines TRBV9 with TRBJ2-5; 9 bases map to TRBD2. The ends lost 2 bases at V and 2 bases at J; junction bases unmatched: 4. Looked up from germline, CDR1 is SGDLS and CDR2 is YYNGEE. The CDR3 length is 15 residues.

The genes are TRBV5-1 and TRBJ2-7, with TRBD2 matching over 9 bases. CDR3 length: 15 residues. Trimming at V came to 5 bases and at J to 7 bases, leaving 13 bases not matched to a gene. Germline V lookup: CDR1 SGHRS, CDR2 YFSETQ. CDR3 DNA: TGCGCCAGCAGAACGGCGGCGGGGGGGCCTCAAGAGCAGTACTTC. Its protein product is CASRTAAGGPQEQYF.

V and J are TRBV7-6 and TRBJ1-4; maybe TRBD1 (6 bases). From germline, CDR1 is SGHVS and CDR2 FNYEAQ. V lost 5 bases to trimming and J lost 7 bases, with 17 bases between them. The CDR3 totals 15 residues. CDR3 protein: CASSPSGVSSEKLFF. DNA for the CDR3: TGTGCCAGCAGCCCATCAGGGGTGTCTAGTGAAAAACTGTTTTTT.